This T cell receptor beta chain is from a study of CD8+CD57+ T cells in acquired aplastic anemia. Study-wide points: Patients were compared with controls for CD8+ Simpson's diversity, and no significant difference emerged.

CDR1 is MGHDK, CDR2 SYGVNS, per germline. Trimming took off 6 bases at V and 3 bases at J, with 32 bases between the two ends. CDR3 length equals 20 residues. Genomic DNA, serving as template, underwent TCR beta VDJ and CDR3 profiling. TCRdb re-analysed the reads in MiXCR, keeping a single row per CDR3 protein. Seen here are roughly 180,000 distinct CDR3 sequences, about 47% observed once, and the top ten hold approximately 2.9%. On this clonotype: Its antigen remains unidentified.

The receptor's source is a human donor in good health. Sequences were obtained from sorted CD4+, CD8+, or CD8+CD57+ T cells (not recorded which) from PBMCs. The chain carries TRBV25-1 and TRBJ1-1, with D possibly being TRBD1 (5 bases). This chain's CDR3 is CASSFPSGAPLRARDTEAFF. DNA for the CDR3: TGTGCCAGCAGCTTTCCCAGCGGAGCTCCCCTCCGGGCCAGGGACACTGAAGCTTTCTTT.